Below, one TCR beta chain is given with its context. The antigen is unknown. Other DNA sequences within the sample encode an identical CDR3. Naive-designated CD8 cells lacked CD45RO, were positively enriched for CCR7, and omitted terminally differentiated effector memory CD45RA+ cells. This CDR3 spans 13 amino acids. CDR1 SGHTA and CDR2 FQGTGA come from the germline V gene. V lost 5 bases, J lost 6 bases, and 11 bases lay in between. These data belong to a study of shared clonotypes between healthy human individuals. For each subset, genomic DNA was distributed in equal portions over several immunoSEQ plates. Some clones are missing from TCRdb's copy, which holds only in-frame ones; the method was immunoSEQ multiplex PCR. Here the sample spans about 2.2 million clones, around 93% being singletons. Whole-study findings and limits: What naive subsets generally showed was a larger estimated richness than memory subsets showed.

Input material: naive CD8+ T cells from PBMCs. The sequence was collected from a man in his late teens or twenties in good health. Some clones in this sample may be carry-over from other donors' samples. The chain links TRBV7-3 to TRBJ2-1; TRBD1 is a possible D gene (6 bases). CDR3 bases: TGTGCCAGCAGCCTAATACAGGGCAATGAGCAGTTCTTC. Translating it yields CASSLIQGNEQFF.